The clone carrying this T cell receptor beta chain was counted ten times or more. Its antigen is as yet unknown. MiXCR was run by TCRdb on the 5' RACE reads, yielding one entry per CDR3 protein. The profile shows some 20,000 distinct CDR3 sequences, about 5.5% of them singletons. This sample was included in a study of early T cells in non-severe SARS-CoV-2 infection. Whole-study context: Sequencing used unsorted whole-blood bulk RNA, so chains lack pairing.

General study results and limits: Using VDJdb, the matching emphasized anti-spike CD8 responses while missing private and CD4 specificities.

Germline V gives CDR1 DFQATT, CDR2 SNEGSKA (reference sequence). The CDR3 sequence is 15 residues long. The ends lost 5 bases at V and 2 bases at J; junction bases unmatched: 9. The sample was whole blood. The TCR sequence derives from an adult who was a healthcare worker with PCR-confirmed SARS-CoV-2 infection or an uninfected control (not recorded which). This sequence joins TRBV20-1 and TRBJ2-3; 8 bases line up with TRBD2. In nucleotides, the CDR3 is TGCAGTGCTTGGCAGACTAGCGTGATCACAGATACGCAGTATTTT. Translated, it gives CSAWQTSVITDTQYF.